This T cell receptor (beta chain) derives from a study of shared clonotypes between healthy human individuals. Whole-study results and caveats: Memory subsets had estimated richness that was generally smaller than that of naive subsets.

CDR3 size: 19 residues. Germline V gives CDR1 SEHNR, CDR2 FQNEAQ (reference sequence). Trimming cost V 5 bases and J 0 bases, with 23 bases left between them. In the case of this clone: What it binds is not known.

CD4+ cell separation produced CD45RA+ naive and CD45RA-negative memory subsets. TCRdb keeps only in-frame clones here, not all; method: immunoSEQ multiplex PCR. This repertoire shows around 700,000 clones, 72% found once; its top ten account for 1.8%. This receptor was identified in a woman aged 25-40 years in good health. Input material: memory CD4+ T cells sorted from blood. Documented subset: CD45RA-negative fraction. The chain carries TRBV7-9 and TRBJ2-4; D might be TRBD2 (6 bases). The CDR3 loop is CASSRGGTAGIPAKNIQYF. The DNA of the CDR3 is TGTGCCAGCAGCCGAGGCGGGACCGCGGGAATTCCAGCCAAAAACATTCAGTACTTC.